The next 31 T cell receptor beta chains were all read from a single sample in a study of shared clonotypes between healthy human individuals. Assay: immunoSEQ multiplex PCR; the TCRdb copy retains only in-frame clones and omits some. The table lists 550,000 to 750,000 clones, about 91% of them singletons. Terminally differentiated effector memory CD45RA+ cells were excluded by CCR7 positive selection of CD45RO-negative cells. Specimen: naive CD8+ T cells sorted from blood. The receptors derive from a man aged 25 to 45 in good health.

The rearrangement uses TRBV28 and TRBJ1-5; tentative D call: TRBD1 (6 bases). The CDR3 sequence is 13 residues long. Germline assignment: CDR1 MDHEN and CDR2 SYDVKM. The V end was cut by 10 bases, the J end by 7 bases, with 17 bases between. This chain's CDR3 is CATSVGAWQPQHF. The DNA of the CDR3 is TGTGCCACCTCGGTGGGGGCCTGGCAGCCCCAGCATTTT.

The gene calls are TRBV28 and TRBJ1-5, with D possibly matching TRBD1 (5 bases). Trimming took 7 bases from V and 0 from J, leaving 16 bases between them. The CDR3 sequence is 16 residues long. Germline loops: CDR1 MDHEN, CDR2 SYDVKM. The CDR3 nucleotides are TGTGCCAGCAATGGGGACGGTGGAAATAGCAATCAGCCCCAGCATTTT. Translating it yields CASNGDGGNSNQPQHF.

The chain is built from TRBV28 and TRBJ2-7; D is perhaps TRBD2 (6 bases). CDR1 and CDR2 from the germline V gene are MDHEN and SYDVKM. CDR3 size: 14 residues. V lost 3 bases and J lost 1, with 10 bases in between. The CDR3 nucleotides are TGTGCCAGCAGTTTTGGGGGGTTGTCCTACGAGCAGTACTTC. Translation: CASSFGGLSYEQYF. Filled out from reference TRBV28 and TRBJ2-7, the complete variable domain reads DVKVTQSSRYLVKRTGEKVFLECVQDMDHENMFWYRQDPGLGLRLIYFSYDVKMKEKGDIPEGYSVSREKKERFSLILESASTNQTSMYLCASSFGGLSYEQYFGPGTRLTVT.

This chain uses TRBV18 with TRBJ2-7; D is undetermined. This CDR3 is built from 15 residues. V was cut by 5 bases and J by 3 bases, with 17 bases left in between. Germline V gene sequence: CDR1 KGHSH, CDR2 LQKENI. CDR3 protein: CASSTPLIPYYEQYF. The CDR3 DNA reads TGTGCCAGCTCAACCCCTTTGATCCCGTACTACGAGCAGTACTTC.

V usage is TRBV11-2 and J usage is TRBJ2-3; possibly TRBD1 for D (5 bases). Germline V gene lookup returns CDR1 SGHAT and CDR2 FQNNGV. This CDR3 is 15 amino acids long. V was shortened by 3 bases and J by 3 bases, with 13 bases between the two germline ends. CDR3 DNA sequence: TGTGCCAGCAGCTTCCTCAGGGTTCGAACAGATACGCAGTATTTT. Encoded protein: CASSFLRVRTDTQYF.

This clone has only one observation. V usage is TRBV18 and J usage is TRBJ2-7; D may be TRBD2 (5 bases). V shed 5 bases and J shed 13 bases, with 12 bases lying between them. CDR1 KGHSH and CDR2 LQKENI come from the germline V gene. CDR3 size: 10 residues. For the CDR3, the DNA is TGTGCCAGCTCAGCCCGGGGAGACTACTTC. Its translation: CASSARGDYF.

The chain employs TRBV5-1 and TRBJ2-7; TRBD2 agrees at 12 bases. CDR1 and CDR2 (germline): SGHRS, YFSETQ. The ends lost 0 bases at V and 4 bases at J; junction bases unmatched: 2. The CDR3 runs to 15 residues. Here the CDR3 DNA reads TGCGCCAGCAGCTTGGGGACTAGCGGGATATACGAGCAGTACTTC. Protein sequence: CASSLGTSGIYEQYF.

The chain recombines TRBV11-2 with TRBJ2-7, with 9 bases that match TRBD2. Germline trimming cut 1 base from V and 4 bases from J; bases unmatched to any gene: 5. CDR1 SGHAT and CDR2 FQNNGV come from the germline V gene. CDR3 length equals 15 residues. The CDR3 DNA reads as TGTGCCAGCAGCTTAGGGGCTAGCGGGACTTACGAGCAGTACTTC. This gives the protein CASSLGASGTYEQYF.

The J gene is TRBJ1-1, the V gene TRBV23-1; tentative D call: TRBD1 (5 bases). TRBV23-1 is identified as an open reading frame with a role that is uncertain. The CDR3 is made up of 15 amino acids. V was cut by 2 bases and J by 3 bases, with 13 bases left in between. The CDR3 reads CASSQRGGTDTEAFF. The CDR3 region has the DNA TGCGCCAGCAGTCAACGTGGGGGGACGGACACTGAAGCTTTCTTT.

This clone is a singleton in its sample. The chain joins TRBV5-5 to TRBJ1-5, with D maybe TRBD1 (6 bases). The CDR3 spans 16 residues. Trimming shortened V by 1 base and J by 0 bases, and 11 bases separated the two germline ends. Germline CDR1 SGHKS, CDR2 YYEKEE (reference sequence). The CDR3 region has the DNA TGTGCCAGCAGCTTGATAGGACAGACTAGCAATCAGCCCCAGCATTTT. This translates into CASSLIGQTSNQPQHF.

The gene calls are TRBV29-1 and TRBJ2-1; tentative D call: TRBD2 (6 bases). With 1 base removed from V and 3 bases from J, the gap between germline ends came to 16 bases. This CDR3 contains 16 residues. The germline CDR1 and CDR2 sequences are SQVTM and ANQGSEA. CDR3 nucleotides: TGCAGCGTTGAAGGCTCCGGGGACTGGGGCTACAATGAGCAGTTCTTC. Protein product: CSVEGSGDWGYNEQFF.

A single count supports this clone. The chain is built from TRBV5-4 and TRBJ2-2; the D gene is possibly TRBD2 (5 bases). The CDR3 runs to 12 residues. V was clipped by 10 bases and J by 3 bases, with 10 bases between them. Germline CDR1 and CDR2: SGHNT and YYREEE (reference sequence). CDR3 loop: CAGVEDTGELFF. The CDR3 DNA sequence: TGTGCCGGCGTGGAGGACACCGGGGAGCTGTTTTTT. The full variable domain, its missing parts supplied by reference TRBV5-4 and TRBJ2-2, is ETGVTQSPTHLIKTRGQQVTLRCSSQSGHNTVSWYQQALGQGPQFIFQYYREEENGRGNFPPRFSGLQFPNYSSELNVNALELDDSALYLCAGVEDTGELFFGEGSRLTVL.

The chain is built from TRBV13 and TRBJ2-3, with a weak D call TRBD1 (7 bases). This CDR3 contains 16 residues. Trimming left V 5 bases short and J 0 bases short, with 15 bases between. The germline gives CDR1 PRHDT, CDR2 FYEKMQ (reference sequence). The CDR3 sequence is CASSVQEGASTDTQYF. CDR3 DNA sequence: TGTGCCAGCAGCGTCCAGGAGGGGGCGAGCACAGATACGCAGTATTTT. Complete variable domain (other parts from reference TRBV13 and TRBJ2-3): AAGVIQSPRHLIKEKRETATLKCYPIPRHDTVYWYQQGPGQDPQFLISFYEKMQSDKGSIPDRFSAQQFSDYHSELNMSSLELGDSALYFCASSVQEGASTDTQYFGPGTRLTVL.

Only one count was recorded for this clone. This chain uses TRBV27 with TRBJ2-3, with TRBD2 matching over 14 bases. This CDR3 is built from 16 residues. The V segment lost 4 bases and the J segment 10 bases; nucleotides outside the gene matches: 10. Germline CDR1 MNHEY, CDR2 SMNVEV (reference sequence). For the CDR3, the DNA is TGTGCCAGCAGTTCTGGGACTAGCGGGAGTACAAGGGCGCAGTATTTT. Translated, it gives CASSSGTSGSTRAQYF.

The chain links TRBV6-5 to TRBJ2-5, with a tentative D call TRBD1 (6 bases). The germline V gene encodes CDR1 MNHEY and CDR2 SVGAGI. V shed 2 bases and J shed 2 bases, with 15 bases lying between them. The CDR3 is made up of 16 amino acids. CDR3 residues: CASSYVAGDLQETQYF. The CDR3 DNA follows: TGTGCCAGCAGTTACGTGGCAGGGGATTTACAAGAGACCCAGTACTTC.

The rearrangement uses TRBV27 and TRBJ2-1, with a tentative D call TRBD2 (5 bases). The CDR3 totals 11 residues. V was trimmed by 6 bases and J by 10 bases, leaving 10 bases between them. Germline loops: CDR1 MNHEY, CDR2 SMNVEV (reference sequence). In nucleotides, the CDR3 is TGTGCCAGCAGCCAACTAGGGGAGCAGTTCTTC. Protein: CASSQLGEQFF.

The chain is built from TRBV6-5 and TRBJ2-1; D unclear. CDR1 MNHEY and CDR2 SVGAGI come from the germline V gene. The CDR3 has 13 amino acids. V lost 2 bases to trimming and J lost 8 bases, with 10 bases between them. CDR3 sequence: CASSYPRQDEQFF. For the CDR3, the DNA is TGTGCCAGCAGTTACCCGCGGCAGGATGAGCAGTTCTTC.

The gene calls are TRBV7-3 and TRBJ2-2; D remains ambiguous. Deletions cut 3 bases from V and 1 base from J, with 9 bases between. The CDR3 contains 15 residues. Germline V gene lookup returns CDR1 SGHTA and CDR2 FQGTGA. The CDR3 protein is CASSFYPGNTGELFF. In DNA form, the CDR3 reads TGTGCCAGCAGCTTTTATCCTGGGAACACCGGGGAGCTGTTTTTT.

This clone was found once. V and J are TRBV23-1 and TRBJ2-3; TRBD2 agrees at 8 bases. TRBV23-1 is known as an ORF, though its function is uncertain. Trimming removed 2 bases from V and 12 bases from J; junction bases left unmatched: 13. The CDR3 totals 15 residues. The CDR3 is CASSQRLARDLAQYF. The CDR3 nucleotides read TGCGCCAGCAGTCAACGACTAGCGCGGGACTTGGCCCAGTATTTT.

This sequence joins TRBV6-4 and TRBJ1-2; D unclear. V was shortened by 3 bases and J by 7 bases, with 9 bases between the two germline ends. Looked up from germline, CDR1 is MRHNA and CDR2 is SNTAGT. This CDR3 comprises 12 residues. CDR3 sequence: CASSEKQGGYTF. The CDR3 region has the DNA TGTGCCAGCAGTGAGAAACAAGGTGGCTACACCTTC.

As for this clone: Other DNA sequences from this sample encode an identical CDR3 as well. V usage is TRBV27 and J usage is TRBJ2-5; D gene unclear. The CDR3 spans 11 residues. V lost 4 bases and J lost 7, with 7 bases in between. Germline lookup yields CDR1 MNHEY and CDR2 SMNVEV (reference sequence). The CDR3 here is CASSSAGTQYF. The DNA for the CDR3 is TGTGCCAGCAGTTCAGCCGGGACCCAGTACTTC.

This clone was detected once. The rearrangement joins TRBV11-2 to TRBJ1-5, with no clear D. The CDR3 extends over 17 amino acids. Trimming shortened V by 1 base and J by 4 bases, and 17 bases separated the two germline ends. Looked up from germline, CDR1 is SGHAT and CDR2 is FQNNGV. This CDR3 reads CASSLGGLKAQNQPQHF. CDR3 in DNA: TGTGCCAGCAGCTTAGGCGGTTTAAAGGCACAGAATCAGCCCCAGCATTTT.

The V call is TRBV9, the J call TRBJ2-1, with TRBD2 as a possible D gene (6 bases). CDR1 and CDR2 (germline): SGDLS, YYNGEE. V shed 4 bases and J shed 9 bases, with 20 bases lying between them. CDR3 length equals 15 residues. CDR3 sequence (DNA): TGTGCCAGCAGCTCCTTAGACCCGGTGGGGGGTGAGCAGTTCTTC. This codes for CASSSLDPVGGEQFF.

DNA of the CDR3: TGCGCCAGCAGCACATACAGGGGCTACGAGCAGTACTTC. Protein sequence: CASSTYRGYEQYF. The chain is built from TRBV4-3 and TRBJ2-7, with TRBD1 matching 7 bases. V was clipped by 5 bases and J by 3 bases; unmatched bases: 4. CDR1 is LGHNA, CDR2 YSLEER, per germline. The CDR3 is 13 amino acids.

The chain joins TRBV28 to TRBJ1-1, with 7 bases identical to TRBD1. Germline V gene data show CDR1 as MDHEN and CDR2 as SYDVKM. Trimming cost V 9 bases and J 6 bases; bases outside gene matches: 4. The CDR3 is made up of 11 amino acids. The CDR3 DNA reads TGTGCCAGTGACAGGGACCCTGAAGCTTTCTTT. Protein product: CASDRDPEAFF.

In DNA form, the CDR3 reads TGTGCCAGCAGCGTAGAGGTTTCGGGGGAGCAGTACTTC. It codes for CASSVEVSGEQYF. The V and J genes are TRBV9 and TRBJ2-7; a weak D match, TRBD2 (5 bases). V was pared by 0 bases and J by 7 bases, with 11 bases between. The CDR3 extends over 13 amino acids. The germline V gene has CDR1 SGDLS and CDR2 YYNGEE.

CDR3: CASSSLGDGNTEAFF. CDR3 nucleotide sequence: TGCGCCAGCAGCAGTCTGGGGGACGGGAACACTGAAGCTTTCTTT. The gene calls are TRBV4-1 and TRBJ1-1, with D perhaps matching TRBD1 (5 bases). Germline V gives CDR1 MGHRA, CDR2 YSYEKL. The CDR3 length is 15 residues. V gave up 5 bases and J gave up 1 base, with 14 bases separating them.

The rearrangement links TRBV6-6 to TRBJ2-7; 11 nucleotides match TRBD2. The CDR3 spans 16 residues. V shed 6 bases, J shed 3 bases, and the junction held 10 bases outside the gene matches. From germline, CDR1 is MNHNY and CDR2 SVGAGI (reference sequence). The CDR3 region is CASSGLLAGGGYEQYF. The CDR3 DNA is TGTGCCAGCAGCGGCCTTCTAGCGGGGGGTGGCTACGAGCAGTACTTC.

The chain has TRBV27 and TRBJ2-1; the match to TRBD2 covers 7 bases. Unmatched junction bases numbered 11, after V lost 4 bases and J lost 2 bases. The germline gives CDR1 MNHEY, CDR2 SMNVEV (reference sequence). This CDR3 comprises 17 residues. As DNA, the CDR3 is TGTGCCAGCAGTTCCACCAAACCTAGCGGAACCTACAATGAGCAGTTCTTC. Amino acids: CASSSTKPSGTYNEQFF.

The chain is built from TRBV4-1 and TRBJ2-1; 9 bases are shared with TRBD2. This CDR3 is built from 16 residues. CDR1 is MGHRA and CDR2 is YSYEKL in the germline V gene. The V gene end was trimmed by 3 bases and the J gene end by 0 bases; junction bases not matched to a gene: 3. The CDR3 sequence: CASSHHSGSSYNEQFF. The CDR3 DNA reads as TGCGCCAGCAGCCACCATAGCGGGAGCTCCTACAATGAGCAGTTCTTC.

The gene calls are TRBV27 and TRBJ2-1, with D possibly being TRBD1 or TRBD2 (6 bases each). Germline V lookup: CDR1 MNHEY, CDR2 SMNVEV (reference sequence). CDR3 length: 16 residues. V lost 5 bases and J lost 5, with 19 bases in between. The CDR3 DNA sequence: TGTGCCAGCAGTCCGAGTGGGGGGCTCGTTAACAATGAGCAGTTCTTC. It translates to CASSPSGGLVNNEQFF.